This T cell receptor (beta chain) was identified in a study of blood T cell repertoires in COVID-19. Study summary: COVID-19 samples, acute and convalescent, were from the United States, Italy and Spain. Sample material is recorded as cDNA or gDNA derived from T cells, B-cell-depleted T cells, or PBMCs.

Trimming removed 8 bases from V and 7 bases from J, with 13 bases in between. CDR3 length: 12 amino acids. CDR1 and CDR2 from the germline V gene are MNHEY and SVGAGI. Method: immunoSEQ multiplex PCR; TCRdb's copy keeps in-frame clones and lacks some. Of under 450,000 clones listed, about four fifths are singletons. The chain recombines TRBV6-5 with TRBJ2-3; no reliable D call. The source material was peripheral blood. This receptor was identified in a human donor with acute or convalescent COVID-19. The donor label of this sample is uncertain. The CDR3 is CASGQLSNTQYF. As DNA, the CDR3 is TGTGCCAGCGGGCAACTTAGTAATACGCAGTATTTT.